Detailed here is one T cell receptor (beta chain). Its antigen is not identified. This CDR3 spans 16 amino acids. Germline V gene sequence: CDR1 KGHSH, CDR2 LQKENI. Trimming cost V 5 bases and J 0 bases, with 14 bases left between them. The sample originates from a study of T cell responses to AZD1222 COVID-19 vaccine. As for the study in general: Second-dose recipients at about 4 or about 12 weeks were treated as one pooled group. The study, taken as a whole, reports: Possibly, clonal diversity was underestimated; donors were largely white British and included more females. Repertoires were obtained solely post-peak T cell response.

The table came from immunoSEQ multiplex PCR; TCRdb's copy has only in-frame clones and leaves some out. The sample includes 85,000 to 130,000 clones, 85% to 90% of them seen just once. The rearrangement links TRBV18 to TRBJ1-5; D is unclear. Sequencing was performed on peripheral blood, taken on day 0 of AZD1222 vaccination. This clonotype was sampled from an adult in good health. This CDR3 is CASSTRRPASNQPQHF. The DNA for the CDR3 is TGTGCCAGCTCAACGAGACGGCCCGCTAGCAATCAGCCCCAGCATTTT.